A single sample gave rise to the 24 T cell receptor beta chains below, sequenced in a study of kidney transplant recipient with SARS-CoV-2 infection. TCRdb recomputed calls from the reads with MiXCR, one row per CDR3 protein. The table lists some 220,000 distinct CDR3 sequences, 29% of them singletons. Sequenced material: a blood sample, taken at baseline and between days 110 and 120 from a kidney transplant recipient. The receptors originated from a male patient aged 25-45 years who had COVID-19 and was a kidney transplant recipient. Some T cells may have come from the graft donor.

The chain links TRBV24-1 to TRBJ2-3; tentatively, D is TRBD2 (6 bases). The CDR3 is 17 amino acids. Trimming left V 6 bases short and J 0 bases short, with 18 bases between. Germline assignment: CDR1 KGHDR and CDR2 SFDVKD. CDR3 residues: CATSSPRVGGSTDTQYF. The CDR3, as DNA: TGTGCCACCAGTTCCCCAAGGGTCGGGGGAAGCACAGATACGCAGTATTTT.

To note about this clonotype: A read error is the likely source, as a far larger clone sits one nucleotide away. The chain carries TRBV6-1 and TRBJ1-2; D gene ambiguous. The CDR3 runs to 17 residues. Germline CDR1 and CDR2: MNHNS and SASEGT. V dropped 5 bases and J dropped 4 bases, with 23 bases sitting between them. CDR3 DNA: TGTGCCAGCAGTCCACTAAGGGAATGTAGAAAGACCTATGGCTACACCTTC. Protein sequence: CASSPLRECRKTYGYTF.

Note on this clonotype: This clone may be a read error of a much larger clone one base away. The rearrangement joins TRBV11-2 to TRBJ2-1; 11 positions match TRBD2. CDR1 SGHAT and CDR2 FQNNGV come from the germline V gene. The CDR3 is made up of 19 amino acids. Here the CDR3 DNA reads TGTGCCAGCAACTTAGGACGGAAACTAGCGGGGGTCTCCTACAATGAGCAGTTCTTC. It encodes CASNLGRKLAGVSYNEQFF.

The V and J genes are TRBV19 and TRBJ2-1; 10 bases align to TRBD2. CDR1 and CDR2 (germline): LNHDA, SQIVND (reference sequence). The length of the CDR3 is 15 residues. V shed 4 bases, J shed 8 bases, and the junction held 8 bases outside the gene matches. The chain's CDR3 is CASSRQAGGRHEQFF. As DNA, the CDR3 is TGTGCCAGTAGTAGACAAGCGGGAGGGCGCCATGAGCAGTTCTTC. The full variable domain, with the rest looked up from reference TRBV19 and TRBJ2-1, is DGGITQSPKYLFRKEGQNVTLSCEQNLNHDAMYWYRQDPGQGLRLIYYSQIVNDFQKGDIAEGYSVSREKKESFPLTVTSAQKNPTAFYLCASSRQAGGRHEQFFGPGTRLTVL.

This clonotype was counted at least ten times. The chain recombines TRBV5-8 with TRBJ1-2; the D is unclear. From germline, CDR1 is SGHTS and CDR2 YDEGEE. The CDR3 extends over 16 amino acids. V was shortened by 7 bases and J by 4 bases, with 23 bases between the two germline ends. CDR3 nucleotide sequence: TGTGCCAGCGAAAGTGATCATCCACGAAAGACCTATGGCTACACCTTC. It encodes CASESDHPRKTYGYTF.

This clonotype was recorded at least ten times. CDR3 DNA: TGTGCCAGCAGTTGGATATTAGGTGGGAGAAAGACCTATGGCTACACCTTC. Its translation is CASSWILGGRKTYGYTF. The V gene is TRBV6-6, the J gene TRBJ1-2; D gene unclear. Germline V gene sequence: CDR1 MNHNY, CDR2 SVGAGI (reference sequence). The CDR3 contains 17 residues. Trimming left V 4 bases short and J 4 bases short, with 22 bases between.

In its sample, this clonotype was seen once. A clone one base away is much larger, so this may be a read error. V gene TRBV5-4 combines with J gene TRBJ1-2, with D hard to call. CDR1 and CDR2 from the germline V gene are SGHNT and YYREEE (reference sequence). V lost 7 bases to trimming and J lost 4 bases, with 23 bases between them. This CDR3 has 16 residues. CDR3 DNA: TGTGCCAGCCCGTCACACGTACCAGAAAAGACCTATGGCTACACCTTC. It is translated as CASPSHVPEKTYGYTF.

This clonotype was found many times. V and J are TRBV2 and TRBJ2-7; the match to TRBD1 covers 8 bases. V lost 6 bases and J lost 4; bases outside the gene matches: 8. From germline, CDR1 is SNHLY and CDR2 FYNNEI. The CDR3 contains 14 residues. The chain's CDR3 is CASSGQGPFYEQYF. The CDR3 DNA reads as TGTGCCAGCAGCGGACAGGGACCTTTTTACGAGCAGTACTTC.

Ten or more counts support this clonotype. CDR3 sequence (DNA): TGCAGTGCTATGGCCGGGGACAGCTATGGCTACACCTTC. The encoded protein is CSAMAGDSYGYTF. V gene TRBV20-1 combines with J gene TRBJ1-2; 7 nucleotides agree with TRBD1. J lost 4 bases, V lost 4 bases, and 6 bases had no gene match. CDR3 length equals 13 residues. CDR1 DFQATT and CDR2 SNEGSKA come from the germline V gene (reference sequence).

This clonotype was seen ten or more times. This rearrangement joins TRBV3-1 to TRBJ1-4; D remains ambiguous. The V end lost 0 bases, the J end lost 4 bases, and 9 bases lay between the germline ends. Germline CDR1 LGHDT, CDR2 YNNKEL (reference sequence). The length of the CDR3 is 15 residues. The CDR3 DNA is TGTGCCAGCAGCCAAGATGTGGGGAGTAATGAAAAACTGTTTTTT. Protein sequence: CASSQDVGSNEKLFF.

This clonotype was seen repeatedly, ten times or more. J is TRBJ1-2 and V is TRBV12-3 or TRBV12-4, with 11 positions matching TRBD1. The CDR3 extends over 14 amino acids. The trim removed 5 bases at V and 10 bases at J, leaving 9 bases unmatched. CDR3 bases: TGTGCCAGCAGTACTAGGACAGGGGGCTCGGTCTACACCTTC. This encodes CASSTRTGGSVYTF.

On this clonotype itself: The junction departs from the called germline gene at one end, perhaps through a read error. The chain joins TRBV7-2 to TRBJ2-7, with D possibly being TRBD2 (6 bases). The V gene's germline CDR1 is SGHTA and CDR2 FQGNSA. The CDR3 is made up of 15 amino acids. The CDR3 region is CASSPLSGVLYGQYF. Written as DNA, the CDR3 is TGTGCCAGCAGCCCCCTGTCGGGAGTCCTCTACGGGCAGTACTTC.

This clonotype was observed many times. The rearrangement links TRBV8-2 to TRBJ1-2. TRBV8-2 is noted as a pseudogene. This CDR3 is built from 16 residues. The CDR3 nucleotides read TGTGGCAGTTCATGTTGTGATAGCCGAAAGACCTATGGCTACACCTTC. Its translation is CGSSCCDSRKTYGYTF.

This clonotype was seen repeatedly, ten times or more. The chain joins TRBV9 to TRBJ2-1; tentatively, D is TRBD1 or TRBD2 (6 bases each). The CDR3 is made up of 15 amino acids. V was shortened by 0 bases and J by 1 base, with 8 bases between the two germline ends. CDR1 and CDR2 (germline): SGDLS, YYNGEE. Written as DNA, the CDR3 is TGTGCCAGCAGCGTAGGGGGGGCTTCCTACAATGAGCAGTTCTTC. It is translated as CASSVGGASYNEQFF.

This clonotype was detected ten times or more. This rearrangement joins TRBV6-6 to TRBJ2-7; perhaps TRBD1 as D (6 bases). Germline CDR1 and CDR2: MNHNY and SVGAGI (reference sequence). The V and J ends lost 6 bases and 2 bases respectively, with 11 bases between them. The CDR3 consists of 13 residues. The CDR3 nucleotides are TGTGCCAGCAGCGAGGGGGATACCTACGAGCAGTACTTC. It specifies CASSEGDTYEQYF.

V gene TRBV11-2 combines with J gene TRBJ1-2; no reliable D call. The CDR3 is made up of 17 amino acids. V lost 4 bases and J 4 bases, leaving 22 bases between the germline ends. CDR1 is SGHAT and CDR2 is FQNNGV in the germline V gene. Here the CDR3 reads CASSSGITSRKTYGYTF. The CDR3 nucleotides read TGTGCCAGCAGCTCGGGAATAACAAGCAGAAAGACCTATGGCTACACCTTC. Combining the CDR3 with reference TRBV11-2 and TRBJ1-2 gives the whole variable domain EAGVAQSPRYKIIEKRQSVAFWCNPISGHATLYWYQQILGQGPKLLIQFQNNGVVDDSQLPKDRFSAERLKGVDSTLKIQPAKLEDSAVYLCASSSGITSRKTYGYTFGSGTRLTVV.

This clonotype was recorded at least ten times. V gene TRBV29-1 combines with J gene TRBJ2-7; D remains ambiguous. Trimming shortened V by 4 bases and J by 0 bases, and 10 bases separated the two germline ends. Germline V gene lookup returns CDR1 SQVTM and CDR2 ANQGSEA. This CDR3 region has 13 residues. The chain's CDR3 is CSVVAPSSYEQYF. The CDR3 DNA reads TGCAGCGTTGTGGCTCCTAGCTCCTACGAGCAGTACTTC.

This clonotype was detected many times. The rearrangement uses TRBV9 and TRBJ2-4; TRBD2 matches 11 bases. The closer fit of TRBJ2-7 to the DNA end suggests the J call may be wrong. The germline V gene encodes CDR1 SGDLS and CDR2 YYNGEE. CDR3 length: 17 amino acids. In DNA, the CDR3 is TGTGCCAGCAGCGTTAGACTAGCGGGACTCTTCTCCTACGAGCAGTACTTC. It specifies CASSVRLAGLFSYEQYF.

This clonotype has a count of ten or more. The chain couples TRBV6-6 to TRBJ2-7; TRBD2 is a possible D gene (5 bases). The germline CDR1 and CDR2 sequences are MNHNY and SVGAGI (reference sequence). Deletions cut 6 bases from V and 3 bases from J, with 18 bases between. This CDR3 is built from 15 residues. The CDR3 DNA reads TGTGCCAGCAGGAACCCGGGAAGTACTCTCTACGAGCAGTACTTC. This sequence encodes CASRNPGSTLYEQYF.

This clonotype appeared many times. V gene TRBV28 combines with J gene TRBJ1-2, with D unclear. V dropped 2 bases and J dropped 8 bases, with 9 bases sitting between them. Germline-derived CDR1 and CDR2 are MDHEN and SYDVKM. There are 12 residues in the CDR3. The CDR3 region has the DNA TGTGCCAGCAGTTTAACTGTAGGGGGCTACACCTTC. Translating it yields CASSLTVGGYTF.

For this clonotype: A read error may explain this, as a much larger clone is one base away. V usage is TRBV9 and J usage is TRBJ2-7; 8 bases are a match to TRBD1. V shed 7 bases, J shed 2 bases, and the junction held 11 bases outside the gene matches. Germline CDR1 SGDLS, CDR2 YYNGEE. The CDR3 is made up of 15 amino acids. The CDR3 loop reads CASGASTGVAYEQYF. Written as DNA, the CDR3 is TGTGCCAGCGGCGCCTCGACAGGGGTCGCCTACGAGCAGTACTTC.

This clonotype was detected ten times or more. The rearrangement uses TRBV7-9 and TRBJ2-5; D not resolved. V gave up 1 base and J gave up 7 bases, with 16 bases separating them. The germline CDR1 and CDR2 sequences are SEHNR and FQNEAQ (reference sequence). The CDR3 is made up of 15 amino acids. The CDR3 nucleotides are TGTGCCAGCAGCTTAGTGCCAACCCCCCACTTGACCCAGTACTTC. Protein product: CASSLVPTPHLTQYF.

A remark on this clonotype: This clone may be a read error of a much larger clone one base away. The CDR3 DNA sequence: TGTGCCGGCAGGCGGACTAGCGGGTCCTACGAGCAGTACTTC. Translated, it gives CAGRRTSGSYEQYF. The genes are TRBV11-2 and TRBJ2-7; 11 bases are shared with TRBD2. The CDR3 runs to 14 residues. Germline CDR1 is SGHAT and CDR2 is FQNNGV.

The chain uses TRBV30 and TRBJ2-1, with 7 bases matching TRBD1. Germline V CDR1 and CDR2: GTSNPN, SVGIG (reference sequence). V trimming: 7 bases; J trimming: 1 base; junction bases outside the gene matches: 7. The CDR3 has 14 residues. CDR3 amino acids: CAFLRQGSYNEQFF. CDR3 bases: TGTGCCTTTCTCCGACAGGGTTCCTACAATGAGCAGTTCTTC.